These 29 T cell receptor beta chains originate from one sample sequenced in a study of spatial heterogeneity in lung cancer. Findings and limits, study-wide: Mutation tallies in tumors tracked expanded intratumoral alpha and beta TCR counts.

This sample's time point: sample taken at primary tumor resection. The antigens these receptors bind are not known. TCRdb recomputed calls from the 5' RACE reads with MiXCR, one row per CDR3 protein. Of thousands of distinct CDR3 sequences in the sample, roughly 8% were seen once. The sequencing here drew on lung tumor tissue, taken at surgery. These receptors originate from a female donor with early-stage non-small cell lung cancer.

Relative to its sample, this clonotype is medium-sized (0.01 to 0.1%). The chain has TRBV6-2 or TRBV6-3 and TRBJ1-2, with D unclear. The ends were cut back, 11 bases at V and 6 bases at J, with 13 bases in the middle. The CDR3 is made up of 11 amino acids. In germline, CDR1 is MNHEY, CDR2 SVGEGT. CDR3 bases: TGTGCCGCCCGGGGTCGGGATGGCTACACCTTC. Amino acid sequence: CAARGRDGYTF.

This clonotype came up a few times. The chain recombines TRBV28 with TRBJ1-3; D uncertain. V lost 7 bases, J lost 4 bases, and 11 bases lay in between. CDR1 and CDR2 (germline): MDHEN, SYDVKM. This CDR3 contains 13 residues. The CDR3 coding sequence is TGTGCCAGCACAGGCCCAAAGGGAAACACCATATATTTT. Translation gives CASTGPKGNTIYF.

The table lists this clonotype with many counts. The chain is built from TRBV3-1 and TRBJ2-5, with 8 bases that match TRBD2. The CDR3 is made up of 15 amino acids. V shed 4 bases, J shed 4 bases, and the junction held 8 bases outside the gene matches. The germline V gene encodes CDR1 LGHDT and CDR2 YNNKEL (reference sequence). DNA of the CDR3: TGTGCCAGCAGCCGCCAGCGGGGGATCCGAGAGACCCAGTACTTC. As protein: CASSRQRGIRETQYF.

This clonotype is medium-sized by share. The V call is TRBV7-2, the J call TRBJ2-3; 14 bases line up with TRBD2. V trimming: 3 bases; J trimming: 5 bases; junction bases outside the gene matches: 4. The CDR3 runs to 16 residues. Germline CDR1 reads SGHTA; CDR2 reads FQGNSA. CDR3 in amino acids: CASSFRLAGGQDTQYF. The CDR3 nucleotides are TGTGCCAGCAGCTTTCGACTAGCGGGGGGGCAAGATACGCAGTATTTT.

By sample share, this clonotype is large. The V gene is TRBV27, the J gene TRBJ1-5; D is unresolved. The V gene's germline CDR1 is MNHEY and CDR2 SMNVEV (reference sequence). V lost 6 bases to trimming and J lost 4 bases, with 4 bases between them. The CDR3 covers 11 residues. The CDR3 protein is CASSSNQPQHF. The CDR3, as DNA: TGTGCCAGCAGCTCAAATCAGCCCCAGCATTTT.

In its sample, this clonotype ranks as medium-sized (0.01 to 0.1%). The chain has TRBV6-1 and TRBJ1-1; 8 bases agree with TRBD1. This CDR3 is built from 15 residues. Germline CDR1 reads MNHNS; CDR2 reads SASEGT. V shed 6 bases and J 10 bases; nucleotides not matched to a gene: 16. Written as DNA, the CDR3 is TGTGCCAGCAGGGCCAGTGGGGACAGGCTCGTAGTAGCTTTCTTT. Its protein is CASRASGDRLVVAFF.

This clonotype is labeled medium-sized. The V and J genes are TRBV19 and TRBJ1-2; TRBD1 is a possible D gene (5 bases). V was trimmed by 6 bases and J by 5 bases, leaving 19 bases between them. Germline values: CDR1 LNHDA, CDR2 SQIVND (reference sequence). The CDR3 length is 15 residues. CDR3 loop: CASSLIKQGWYGYTF. For the CDR3, the DNA is TGTGCCAGTAGCCTCATCAAGCAGGGTTGGTATGGCTACACCTTC.

This clonotype was seen ten or more times. The V call is TRBV19, the J call TRBJ2-2, with 7 bases aligning to TRBD2. The trim removed 6 bases at V and 6 bases at J, leaving 1 base unmatched. Germline assignment: CDR1 LNHDA and CDR2 SQIVND (reference sequence). CDR3 length: 12 amino acids. CDR3 nucleotides: TGTGCCAGTAGCCTAGCGGCCGGGGAGCTGTTTTTT. Its translation is CASSLAAGELFF.

By its share, this clonotype is medium-sized (0.01 to 0.1%). The chain joins TRBV6-2 or TRBV6-3 to TRBJ1-5, with D tentatively TRBD1 (6 bases). This CDR3 is 13 amino acids long. V was cut by 6 bases and J by 5 bases, with 11 bases left in between. Germline V CDR1 and CDR2: MNHEY, SVGEGT. Written as DNA, the CDR3 is TGTGCCAGCAGCCAGGGGCGGCATCAGCCCCAGCATTTT. It yields the protein CASSQGRHQPQHF.

This clonotype was seen ten or more times. V gene TRBV4-2 combines with J gene TRBJ2-7; tentative D call: TRBD1 (5 bases). This CDR3 is 14 amino acids long. The V gene's germline CDR1 is LGHNA and CDR2 YNFKEQ. V was pared by 4 bases and J by 0 bases, with 10 bases between. DNA for the CDR3: TGTGCCAGCAGCCCCAACAGGATCTCCTACGAGCAGTACTTC. Translating it yields CASSPNRISYEQYF.

By sample share, this clonotype is medium-sized. The V and J genes are TRBV4-3 and TRBJ2-1; TRBD1 matches at 7 bases. This CDR3 is built from 16 residues. V was clipped by 0 bases and J by 0 bases; unmatched bases: 2. CDR1 is LGHNA, CDR2 YSLEER, per germline. The CDR3: CASSQDGTVSYNEQFF. The DNA of the CDR3 is TGCGCCAGCAGCCAAGATGGGACAGTCTCCTACAATGAGCAGTTCTTC.

The rearrangement joins TRBV5-1 to TRBJ2-3, with D possibly matching TRBD1 (6 bases). The CDR3 spans 14 residues. Germline CDR1 and CDR2: SGHRS and YFSETQ. The ends were cut back, 0 bases at V and 3 bases at J, with 8 bases in the middle. This CDR3 is CASSLVQGTDTQYF. The CDR3 bases are TGCGCCAGCAGCTTGGTTCAGGGGACAGATACGCAGTATTTT.

By sample share, this clonotype is medium-sized (0.01 to 0.1%). The chain couples TRBV2 to TRBJ2-1; D gene ambiguous. The germline gives CDR1 SNHLY, CDR2 FYNNEI. This CDR3 is 13 amino acids long. The CDR3 here is CGSAVPVNNEQFF. In nucleotides, the CDR3 is TGTGGGAGTGCGGTTCCCGTTAACAATGAGCAGTTCTTC.

This clonotype qualifies as medium-sized (0.01 to 0.1%). The chain joins TRBV20-1 to TRBJ2-7, with TRBD1 matching 7 bases. Losses at the gene ends were 0 bases for V and 1 base for J; bases not matched to a gene: 9. There are 16 residues in the CDR3. The germline V gene has CDR1 DFQATT and CDR2 SNEGSKA (reference sequence). The CDR3 is CSARDPRQGSSYEQYF. In DNA, the CDR3 is TGCAGTGCTAGAGATCCCCGACAGGGATCTTCCTACGAGCAGTACTTC.

In its sample, this clonotype ranks as medium-sized. The chain uses TRBV30 and TRBJ1-6, with TRBD1 matching 7 bases. With 4 bases clipped from V and 9 bases from J, the junction kept 3 bases outside the gene matches. The CDR3 has 12 amino acids. CDR1 is GTSNPN and CDR2 is SVGIG in the germline V gene (reference sequence). CDR3 loop: CAWNRGVSPLHF. CDR3 coding DNA: TGTGCCTGGAACAGGGGAGTTTCACCCCTCCACTTT.

This clonotype ranks as medium-sized (0.01 to 0.1%). The chain uses TRBV7-3 and TRBJ1-1; possibly TRBD1 for D (5 bases). The CDR3 is 14 residues long. The V gene lost 8 bases and the J gene lost 4 bases, with 17 bases spanning the gap. Germline CDR1 reads SGHTA; CDR2 reads FQGTGA. The CDR3 here is CASSTGFGGTEAFF. CDR3 sequence (DNA): TGTGCCAGCTCAACGGGATTTGGGGGCACTGAAGCTTTCTTT.

This clonotype was counted a single time. V usage is TRBV18 and J usage is TRBJ2-1; weak D call: TRBD1 (6 bases). Trimming shortened V by 0 bases and J by 3 bases, and 15 bases separated the two germline ends. Germline CDR1 reads KGHSH; CDR2 reads LQKENI. The CDR3 spans 17 residues. The CDR3 nucleotides read TGTGCCAGCTCACCACCGGTTCTTACAGGGAACTACAATGAGCAGTTCTTC. This codes for CASSPPVLTGNYNEQFF.

As concerns this clonotype: Germline is not matched at one junction end, which may reflect a read error. The V call is TRBV7-3, the J call TRBJ2-2; D possibly corresponds to TRBD2 (5 bases). CDR1 is SGHTA, CDR2 FQGTGA, per germline. CDR3 length: 15 residues. The DNA for the CDR3 is TGTGCCAGCAGCTTAAGTCATGGGTACACCGGGGTGCTGTTTTTT. Its protein is CASSLSHGYTGVLFF.

This sequence joins TRBV11-2 and TRBJ2-3; TRBD2 aligns across 7 bases. Trimming took 0 bases from V and 5 from J; bases not matched to a gene: 5. Looked up from germline, CDR1 is SGHAT and CDR2 is FQNNGV. This CDR3 has 15 amino acids. CDR3 residues: CASSLDLAARDTQYF. The CDR3 DNA sequence: TGTGCCAGCAGCTTAGATCTAGCGGCGCGAGATACGCAGTATTTT.

This clonotype is medium-sized (0.01 to 0.1%) within its sample. The J gene is TRBJ2-3, the V gene TRBV4-1, with 10 positions matching TRBD1. The CDR3 contains 18 residues. CDR1 MGHRA and CDR2 YSYEKL come from the germline V gene. V dropped 4 bases and J dropped 0; count of bases not matched to a gene: 10. For the CDR3, the DNA is TGCGCCAGCAGCCGAGGCACGGGACAGGGGCTTAGCACAGATACGCAGTATTTT. As protein: CASSRGTGQGLSTDTQYF.

This clonotype has a handful of counts. V usage is TRBV28 and J usage is TRBJ1-5; D uncertain. V was trimmed by 0 bases and J by 6 bases, leaving 9 bases between them. The germline V gene has CDR1 MDHEN and CDR2 SYDVKM. The CDR3 totals 14 residues. DNA of the CDR3: TGTGCCAGCAGTTTATGGGTGGGTAGTCAGCCCCAGCATTTT. This codes for CASSLWVGSQPQHF. The entire variable domain, with the rest obtained from reference TRBV28 and TRBJ1-5, is as follows: DVKVTQSSRYLVKRTGEKVFLECVQDMDHENMFWYRQDPGLGLRLIYFSYDVKMKEKGDIPEGYSVSREKKERFSLILESASTNQTSMYLCASSLWVGSQPQHFGDGTRLSIL.

Judged by abundance, this clonotype is medium-sized. The CDR3 DNA is TGCAGCGTTTCCGGCGCCAGGGCGGTCGGGGAGCTGTTTTTT. This gives the protein CSVSGARAVGELFF. The genes are TRBV29-1 and TRBJ2-2; perhaps TRBD1 as D (5 bases). Per the germline V gene, CDR1 is SQVTM and CDR2 is ANQGSEA. There are 14 residues in the CDR3. Trimming cost V 5 bases and J 7 bases, with 17 bases left between them.

There are a few counts of this clonotype. This chain joins TRBV27 and TRBJ1-2; TRBD1 agrees at 8 bases. This CDR3 region has 15 residues. Germline V lookup: CDR1 MNHEY, CDR2 SMNVEV (reference sequence). V shed 4 bases, J shed 3 bases, and the junction held 7 bases outside the gene matches. DNA of the CDR3: TGTGCCAGCAGTTCCACAGGGGGAAACTACTATGGCTACACCTTC. Its protein is CASSSTGGNYYGYTF.

Relative to its sample, this clonotype is medium-sized (0.01 to 0.1%). The chain couples TRBV5-6 to TRBJ1-6; possibly TRBD1 for D (6 bases). The CDR3 is made up of 15 amino acids. CDR1 is SGHDT and CDR2 is YYEEEE in the germline V gene. V was cut by 4 bases and J by 9 bases, with 17 bases left in between. The CDR3 loop is CASSTLQGSGSPLHF. DNA for the CDR3: TGTGCCAGCAGCACCCTTCAGGGGTCAGGTTCACCCCTCCACTTT.

This clonotype counts as medium-sized. The chain combines TRBV7-2 with TRBJ1-3, with D hard to call. Trimming stripped 2 bases from V and 3 bases from J, with 14 bases between. This CDR3 is built from 16 residues. Germline V CDR1 and CDR2: SGHTA, FQGNSA. The DNA of the CDR3 is TGTGCCAGCAGCTTATTAGGGCTTTCTCTTGGAAACACCATATATTTT. Its protein product is CASSLLGLSLGNTIYF.

The chain carries TRBV2 and TRBJ1-2; a weak D match, TRBD1 (5 bases). V dropped 2 bases and J dropped 5 bases, with 15 bases sitting between them. This CDR3 contains 15 residues. From germline, CDR1 is SNHLY and CDR2 FYNNEI. The CDR3 nucleotides read TGTGCCAGCAGTGAATCCCTCACAGGTCGATATGGCTACACCTTC. Translation: CASSESLTGRYGYTF.

This clonotype is medium-sized within its sample. The rearrangement links TRBV7-2 to TRBJ2-3; D assignment may be TRBD1 or TRBD2 (6 bases each). Trimming took 4 bases from V and 0 from J, leaving 20 bases between them. CDR1 is SGHTA, CDR2 FQGNSA, per germline. This CDR3 is 18 amino acids long. The CDR3 nucleotides are TGTGCCAGCAGCTCCGGCCGGGGGCGGGGCTTTAGCACAGATACGCAGTATTTT. It yields the protein CASSSGRGRGFSTDTQYF.

By share, this clonotype ranks as medium-sized (0.01 to 0.1%). The V gene is TRBV6-1, the J gene TRBJ2-6, with D hard to call. Trimming removed 3 bases at V and 0 bases at J, with 12 bases between. CDR1 is MNHNS, CDR2 SASEGT, per germline. The CDR3 consists of 17 residues. Here the CDR3 reads CASSDLQYLSGANVLTF. CDR3 nucleotide sequence: TGTGCCAGCAGTGATTTGCAGTACCTCTCTGGGGCCAACGTCCTGACTTTC.

This clonotype is labeled as medium-sized. The rearrangement links TRBV11-2 to TRBJ1-3; perhaps TRBD1 as D (6 bases). Trimming took 5 bases from V and 3 from J, leaving 20 bases between them. Germline V CDR1 and CDR2: SGHAT, FQNNGV. The CDR3 contains 17 residues. This chain's CDR3 is CASSPSWGQGLGNTIYF. In nucleotides, the CDR3 is TGTGCCAGCAGCCCATCTTGGGGGCAGGGGCTTGGAAACACCATATATTTT.